The source of this TCR beta chain is a study of early T cells in non-severe SARS-CoV-2 infection. Study at large: Whole-blood bulk RNA, unsorted, was sequenced, and chains were unpaired. Study findings and constraints: There was a bias toward anti-spike CD8 responses in VDJdb matching, which missed private and CD4 specificities.

Per the germline V gene, CDR1 is LNHNV and CDR2 is YYDKDF (reference sequence). Between the trimmed V and J ends, which lost 0 bases and 8 bases, there was a span of 13 bases. The CDR3 covers 15 residues. Notes on this clonotype: Its matching antigen is unknown.

Attachment of unique molecular identifiers to individual cDNA molecules was performed. TCRdb processed the 5' RACE reads anew with MiXCR; each CDR3 protein has one entry. Here the sample spans roughly 80,000 distinct CDR3 sequences, approximately 10% being singletons. J is TRBJ1-4 and V is TRBV15; D possibly corresponds to TRBD1 (5 bases). This TCR was sampled from an adult who was a healthcare worker with PCR-confirmed SARS-CoV-2 infection or an uninfected control (not recorded which). The sequencing here drew on whole blood, taken at baseline. The CDR3 nucleotides are TGTGCCACCAGCAGAGATTTGAGGGGCGCCGAAAAACTGTTTTTT. Amino acid sequence: CATSRDLRGAEKLFF.